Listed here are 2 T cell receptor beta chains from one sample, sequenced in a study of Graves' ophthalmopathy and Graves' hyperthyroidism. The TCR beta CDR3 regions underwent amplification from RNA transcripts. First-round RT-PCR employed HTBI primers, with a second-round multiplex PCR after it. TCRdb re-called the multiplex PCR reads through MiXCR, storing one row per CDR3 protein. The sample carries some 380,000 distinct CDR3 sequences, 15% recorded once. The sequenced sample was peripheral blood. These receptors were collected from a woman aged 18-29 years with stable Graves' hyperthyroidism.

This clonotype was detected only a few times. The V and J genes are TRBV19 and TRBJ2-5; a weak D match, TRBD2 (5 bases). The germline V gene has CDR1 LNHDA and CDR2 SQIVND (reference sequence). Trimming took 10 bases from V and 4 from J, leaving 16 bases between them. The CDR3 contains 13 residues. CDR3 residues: CATRTWERETQYF. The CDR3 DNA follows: TGTGCCACCCGGACTTGGGAGAGAGAGACCCAGTACTTC.

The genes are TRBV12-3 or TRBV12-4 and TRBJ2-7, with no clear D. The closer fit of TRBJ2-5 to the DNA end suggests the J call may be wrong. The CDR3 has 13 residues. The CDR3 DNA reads TGTGCCAGCAGTTTCCACTACCAAGAGACCCAGTACTTC. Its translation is CASSFHYQETQYF.